This record covers a single T cell receptor beta chain. What it recognizes is unknown. J gave up 7 bases and V 5 bases, and 13 bases lay outside the gene matches. The CDR3 covers 16 residues. Germline V gene data show CDR1 as MNHEY and CDR2 as SMNVEV (reference sequence). This sample is drawn from a study of beta chain features in type 1 diabetes. Study conclusions and caveats: For Type 1 diabetes patients, all four CD4+ subsets carried TCRB CDR3s that were moderately but significantly shorter.

The investigators reverse transcribed all of the isolated RNA, so they sequenced expressed TCRB transcripts. Here immunoSEQ multiplex PCR was the method, and the copy in TCRdb shows in-frame clones only, minus some. The table includes 250,000 to 350,000 clones, 14% detected once. The chain carries TRBV27 and TRBJ1-5, with 8 bases fitting TRBD1. This TCR was sampled from a man aged 30-40 years in good health. Sample: central memory CD4+ T cells from blood. DNA for the CDR3: TGTGCCAGCAGTCCTTCCGGACAGGGTAAAGGGCAGCCCCAGCATTTT. This sequence encodes CASSPSGQGKGQPQHF.